One and the same sample provided the 28 T cell receptor beta chains below, sequenced in a study of patients and donors after allogeneic stem cell transplantation. TCRdb reanalysed the RT-PCR reads using MiXCR and keeps one entry per CDR3 protein. The table has about 960,000 distinct CDR3 sequences, about a sixth seen once. Sequenced input: blood, either unsorted or a sorted T cell fraction (not recorded which). The receptors here all came from a human donor who was either an allogeneic HSCT recipient or a stem cell or donor lymphocyte infusion donor (not recorded which). It is not recorded whose cells these are; they may come from a transplant donor.

A few counts support this clonotype. V and J are TRBV12-3 or TRBV12-4 and TRBJ1-2; TRBD1 matches 12 bases. V lost 3 bases to trimming and J lost 8 bases; unmatched junction nucleotides: 10. This CDR3 has 16 amino acids. The CDR3 sequence: CASSLGQGAGLRGYTF. The CDR3 DNA follows: TGTGCCAGCAGTTTGGGACAGGGGGCGGGCTTAAGAGGCTACACCTTC.

This clonotype has more than one count but fewer than ten. The chain uses TRBV4-1 and TRBJ2-4, with TRBD2 matching over 8 bases. Trimming took 2 bases from V and 2 from J; bases not matched to a gene: 11. Germline values: CDR1 MGHRA, CDR2 YSYEKL. This CDR3 is built from 18 residues. CDR3 sequence reads: CASSQIPGLVTTKNIQYF. The CDR3 coding sequence is TGCGCCAGCAGCCAAATTCCGGGACTAGTAACGACCAAAAACATTCAGTACTTC.

The chain carries TRBV7-6 and TRBJ2-2, with a weak D call TRBD2 (6 bases). The V end was cut by 6 bases, the J end by 0 bases, with 11 bases between. CDR1 and CDR2 from the germline V gene are SGHVS and FNYEAQ. CDR3 length equals 15 residues. The CDR3 loop is CASRYSGANTGELFF. The CDR3 bases are TGTGCCAGCAGATATAGCGGTGCGAACACCGGGGAGCTGTTTTTT.

The chain uses TRBV12-3 or TRBV12-4 and TRBJ2-5, with 14 bases lining up with TRBD2. The CDR3 has 16 amino acids. V shed 6 bases, J shed 5 bases, and the junction held 8 bases outside the gene matches. CDR3: CASRFGLAGGTETQYF. CDR3 nucleotides: TGTGCCAGCAGATTTGGACTAGCGGGAGGTACCGAGACCCAGTACTTC.

This clonotype was recorded at least ten times. The V and J genes are TRBV4-1 and TRBJ1-2; 9 bases agree with TRBD1. Germline loops: CDR1 MGHRA, CDR2 YSYEKL. The CDR3 has 14 residues. The V and J ends lost 3 bases and 4 bases, in that order; junction bases with no gene match: 3. The CDR3 loop reads CASSQTGGVYGYTF. The CDR3 region has the DNA TGCGCCAGCAGCCAGACAGGGGGAGTCTATGGCTACACCTTC.

This clonotype was counted only a few times. This chain uses TRBV11-3 with TRBJ2-1; tentative D call: TRBD2 (6 bases). The CDR3 loop spans 17 amino acids. Per germline, CDR1 SGHNT and CDR2 YENEEA. The V gene lost 5 bases and the J gene lost 1 base, with 18 bases spanning the gap. CDR3 bases: TGTGCCAGCAGCCCATCGGGACTCTCCGTTTCCTACAATGAGCAGTTCTTC. This codes for CASSPSGLSVSYNEQFF.

This clonotype has only a few counts. The chain carries TRBV5-1 and TRBJ1-1; 12 bases agree with TRBD1. The germline gives CDR1 SGHRS, CDR2 YFSETQ. CDR3 size: 14 residues. V lost 3 bases, J lost 7 bases, and 4 bases stayed unmatched. The CDR3 DNA sequence: TGCGCCAGCAGCTGGGGGACAGGGGGCCTTGAAGCTTTCTTT. It encodes CASSWGTGGLEAFF.

This rearrangement joins TRBV27 to TRBJ1-1; tentative D call: TRBD1 (5 bases). The germline gives CDR1 MNHEY, CDR2 SMNVEV (reference sequence). Trimming left V 2 bases short and J 4 bases short, with 17 bases between. The CDR3 length is 16 residues. CDR3 nucleotides: TGTGCCAGCAGTTTACGACAGTGTTATCGGGGCACTGAAGCTTTCTTT. Encoded protein: CASSLRQCYRGTEAFF.

The chain carries TRBV12-3 or TRBV12-4 and TRBJ2-5; 8 bases align to TRBD1. The V and J ends lost 4 bases and 1 base, in that order; junction bases with no gene match: 14. This CDR3 region has 18 residues. As DNA, the CDR3 is TGTGCCAGCAGTTCACAACCCCACGGACAGGGCCCCCAAGAGACCCAGTACTTC. It translates to CASSSQPHGQGPQETQYF.

This clonotype was counted a few times. V usage is TRBV29-1 and J usage is TRBJ1-2; no clear D gene. Germline V gives CDR1 SQVTM, CDR2 ANQGSEA. This CDR3 is built from 14 residues. V lost 4 bases, J lost 5 bases, and 17 bases lay in between. Written as DNA, the CDR3 is TGCAGCGTTGGAGGTCGAGGAGACGGGTATGGCTACACCTTC. This sequence encodes CSVGGRGDGYGYTF. The variable domain in full, completed from reference TRBV29-1 and TRBJ1-2, reads SAVISQKPSRDICQRGTSLTIQCQVDSQVTMMFWYRQQPGQSLTLIATANQGSEATYESGFVIDKFPISRPNLTFSTLTVSNMSPEDSSIYLCSVGGRGDGYGYTFGSGTRLTVV.

This clonotype was seen a few times. The chain has TRBV29-1 and TRBJ2-1; 9 nucleotides line up with TRBD2. Germline assignment: CDR1 SQVTM and CDR2 ANQGSEA. The length of the CDR3 is 14 residues. The CDR3 nucleotides are TGCACCTTGAGAGGAGCGGGAGGCTACAATGAGCAGTTCTTC. Residues: CTLRGAGGYNEQFF.

In its sample, this clonotype was seen a few times. V usage is TRBV20-1 and J usage is TRBJ2-1; 7 bases match TRBD2. CDR1 is DFQATT, CDR2 SNEGSKA, per germline (reference sequence). CDR3 size: 15 residues. The junction had 11 bases not matched to a gene; V was cut back by 1 base and J by 8 bases. The CDR3 region has the DNA TGCAGTGCTAGAGTGGCTAGCGGCCCTCTGGATGAGCAGTTCTTC. This gives the protein CSARVASGPLDEQFF.

This clonotype was counted a few times. The chain uses TRBV5-8 and TRBJ2-1; D may be TRBD1 (6 bases). CDR1 SGHTS and CDR2 YDEGEE come from the germline V gene. Trimming shortened V by 2 bases and J by 3 bases, and 9 bases separated the two germline ends. The CDR3 has 14 amino acids. The CDR3 DNA follows: TGTGCCAGCAGCTTATACAGGGTCTACAATGAGCAGTTCTTC. It is translated as CASSLYRVYNEQFF.

This clonotype was recorded a few times. This chain links TRBV6-5 with TRBJ1-6; no reliable D call. V dropped 2 bases and J dropped 5 bases, with 10 bases sitting between them. CDR1 is MNHEY and CDR2 is SVGAGI in the germline V gene. This CDR3 has 15 residues. CDR3 loop: CASSYRVGDNSPLHF. The CDR3 DNA reads TGTGCCAGCAGTTACAGGGTAGGAGATAATTCACCCCTCCACTTT.

The chain links TRBV12-3 or TRBV12-4 to TRBJ2-1; D may be TRBD2 (7 bases). The CDR3 contains 13 residues. V lost 4 bases and J lost 9, with 13 bases in between. CDR3 residues: CASSWVGGLEQFF. CDR3 nucleotide sequence: TGTGCCAGCAGTTGGGTCGGGGGGCTTGAGCAGTTCTTC.

This clonotype was recorded a few times. This chain links TRBV6-2 or TRBV6-3 with TRBJ1-1; D is unresolved. The CDR3 has 16 amino acids. Germline CDR1 reads MNHEY; CDR2 reads SVGEGT. With 3 bases removed from V and 1 base from J, the gap between germline ends came to 15 bases. DNA for the CDR3: TGTGCCAGCAGTTATGGCCCCCGAATGGGGAACACTGAAGCTTTCTTT. Translation gives CASSYGPRMGNTEAFF.

In its sample, this clonotype was seen a few times. The chain couples TRBV2 to TRBJ1-2; no clear D gene. V lost 4 bases and J 7 bases, leaving 22 bases between the germline ends. Germline V gene lookup returns CDR1 SNHLY and CDR2 FYNNEI. The CDR3 consists of 16 residues. The CDR3 loop is CASSVGAGDWTSGYTF. In DNA form, the CDR3 reads TGTGCCAGCAGTGTAGGAGCTGGGGATTGGACGAGTGGCTACACCTTC.

This clonotype was seen more than once but under ten times. The CDR3 loop is CASSPGPLNANTIYF. DNA for the CDR3: TGCGCCAGCAGCCCGGGCCCTTTAAACGCGAACACCATATATTTT. This chain links TRBV4-1 with TRBJ1-3; D uncertain. The CDR3 covers 15 residues. V was shortened by 4 bases and J by 7 bases, with 17 bases between the two germline ends. Germline values: CDR1 MGHRA, CDR2 YSYEKL.

This clonotype appeared a few times. This chain joins TRBV27 and TRBJ2-1, with a tentative D call TRBD1 (6 bases). The V gene's germline CDR1 is MNHEY and CDR2 SMNVEV (reference sequence). This CDR3 is 12 amino acids long. The V and J ends lost 7 bases and 4 bases respectively, with 8 bases between them. DNA for the CDR3: TGTGCCAGCACCACAGGGTACAATGAGCAGTTCTTC. As protein: CASTTGYNEQFF.

V gene TRBV3-1 combines with J gene TRBJ2-7; D not certain. CDR3 length: 14 amino acids. Trimming cost V 0 bases and J 2 bases, with 8 bases left between them. Per the germline V gene, CDR1 is LGHDT and CDR2 is YNNKEL (reference sequence). The CDR3 loop reads CASSQDRTTYEQYF. CDR3 sequence (DNA): TGTGCCAGCAGCCAAGATCGGACGACCTACGAGCAGTACTTC.

The CDR3 DNA sequence: TGCGCCAGCAGCCAAGTTATTAGCGGGGGAACTTACAATGAGCAGTTCTTC. Translating gives CASSQVISGGTYNEQFF. V gene TRBV4-1 combines with J gene TRBJ2-1; 9 bases fit TRBD2. The germline V gene has CDR1 MGHRA and CDR2 YSYEKL. This CDR3 spans 17 amino acids. Germline trimming cut 1 base from V and 4 bases from J; bases unmatched to any gene: 8.

This clonotype occurred a few times. The chain joins TRBV15 to TRBJ2-7; 7 bases are shared with TRBD2. The length of the CDR3 is 14 residues. The V gene's germline CDR1 is LNHNV and CDR2 YYDKDF (reference sequence). Germline trimming cut 0 bases from V and 3 bases from J; bases unmatched to any gene: 2. The CDR3 loop reads CATSREPGGYEQYF. CDR3 nucleotide sequence: TGTGCCACCAGCAGAGAGCCGGGGGGCTACGAGCAGTACTTC.

V usage is TRBV29-1 and J usage is TRBJ2-4; 8 bases line up with TRBD2. Germline trimming cut 4 bases from V and 16 bases from J; bases unmatched to any gene: 12. The CDR3 is 12 residues long. Germline CDR1 and CDR2: SQVTM and ANQGSEA. In DNA form, the CDR3 reads TGCAGCGTTGGTGTTAGCGGGATTGAACATTACTTC. The encoded protein is CSVGVSGIEHYF.

V gene TRBV4-3 combines with J gene TRBJ2-1, with D possibly being TRBD2 (7 bases). Germline V lookup: CDR1 LGHNA, CDR2 YSLEER. The germline V and J ends were trimmed by 0 bases and 3 bases, with 9 bases remaining between them. This CDR3 contains 15 residues. In DNA form, the CDR3 reads TGCGCCAGCAGCCAAGAGCGGGGGCGCTACAATGAGCAGTTCTTC. It yields the protein CASSQERGRYNEQFF.

This clonotype was counted only a few times. DNA for the CDR3: TGTGCCAGCCAGAGCTCCTACGAGCAGTACTTC. It specifies CASQSSYEQYF. The genes are TRBV2 and TRBJ2-7; D remains unclear. CDR1 and CDR2 from the germline V gene are SNHLY and FYNNEI. This CDR3 contains 11 residues. Trimming took 8 bases from V and 0 from J, leaving 5 bases between them.

The table lists this clonotype with a few counts. The V and J genes are TRBV5-1 and TRBJ2-1; 9 bases fit TRBD2. J gave up 7 bases and V 2 bases, and 4 bases lay outside the gene matches. The germline V gene encodes CDR1 SGHRS and CDR2 YFSETQ. The CDR3 loop spans 14 amino acids. The CDR3 sequence is CASSFLAGRNEQFF. DNA of the CDR3: TGCGCCAGCAGCTTTCTAGCGGGAAGGAATGAGCAGTTCTTC.

This clonotype came up a few times. The chain uses TRBV6-1 and TRBJ2-5, with 8 nucleotides matching TRBD2. The length of the CDR3 is 16 residues. J lost 5 bases, V lost 7 bases, and 15 bases had no gene match. CDR1 and CDR2 from the germline V gene are MNHNS and SASEGT. CDR3 protein: CASKLSGAAVWETQYF. Here the CDR3 DNA reads TGTGCCAGCAAACTTAGCGGGGCGGCGGTTTGGGAGACCCAGTACTTC.

This clonotype was detected only a few times. The rearrangement links TRBV2 to TRBJ2-1, with TRBD1 matching over 10 bases. The CDR3 is made up of 13 amino acids. With V trimmed by 11 bases and J by 5 bases, 6 bases remained unmatched. Germline V gene sequence: CDR1 SNHLY, CDR2 FYNNEI. CDR3 DNA: TGTGCCGAAGTGACAGGGGGCAACAATGAGCAGTTCTTC. It codes for CAEVTGGNNEQFF.